This T cell receptor (beta chain) was sequenced in a study of control samples from healthy donors and cancer patients (dated by TCRdb to 2019 to 2021). About this clone: Its antigen specificity is not known. Nothing much larger sits one base from this clone, and base qualities are not available.

V and J lose 1 base and 1 base, and a span of 5 bases separates them. The CDR3 spans 13 residues, from the cysteine through the phenylalanine. The sequence is cut down to CDR3 DNA, 39 bases in frame from base 1. In the germline V gene, CDR1 corresponds to LGHNA and CDR2 to YSLEER. Library creation used the immunoSEQ multiplex PCR assay. Held by TCRdb, this immuneACCESS table contains in-frame sequences only and omits some clones. Under half of the omission traces to an unresolved V gene where checked; the cause of the rest is unknown. For this sample there are about 100,000 clones; 80% to 90% appear just once. The ten largest make up more than 7% of the sample.

The origin of this receptor is a man aged 30 to 39 in good health. What was sequenced was blood. The chain joins TRBV4-3 to TRBJ2-7, with no confidently assigned D gene. This receptor has the CDR3 CASSQARSYEQYF. DNA sequence: TGCGCCAGCAGCCAAGCTAGGTCCTACGAGCAGTACTTC.